Below, 12 T cell receptor beta chains from the same sample are listed, as sequenced in a study of T cell responses to AZD1222 COVID-19 vaccine. The repertoire was sequenced with immunoSEQ multiplex PCR; TCRdb's copy has only in-frame clones and lacks some. Among over 100,000 clones listed, around 94% were seen once. Sequenced material: peripheral blood, taken on day 0 of AZD1222 vaccination. The receptors stem from an adult in good health.

The chain has TRBV6-5 and TRBJ2-1, with a tentative D call TRBD2 (5 bases). Germline V gives CDR1 MNHEY, CDR2 SVGAGI. CDR3 size: 16 residues. Trimming removed 4 bases at V and 10 bases at J, with 23 bases between. The CDR3 DNA follows: TGTGCCAGCAGTTCACAAACTCGGGCCCCCACGGGGGAGCAGTTCTTC. This codes for CASSSQTRAPTGEQFF.

This chain connects TRBV7-2 to TRBJ2-7, with D perhaps TRBD1 (5 bases). The CDR3 spans 15 residues. Germline values: CDR1 SGHTA, CDR2 FQGNSA. Trimming took 5 bases from V and 3 from J, leaving 17 bases between them. The CDR3 sequence: CASSSRGSLSYEQYF. In DNA, the CDR3 is TGTGCCAGCAGCAGTAGGGGATCCCTCAGCTACGAGCAGTACTTC.

The V and J genes are TRBV7-2 and TRBJ2-3; TRBD2 matches at 10 bases. V shed 5 bases, J shed 8 bases, and the junction held 13 bases outside the gene matches. The CDR3 totals 16 residues. Germline V gene data show CDR1 as SGHTA and CDR2 as FQGNSA. CDR3 sequence reads: CASSLSGRAEVSTQYF. The CDR3 DNA is TGTGCCAGCAGCCTCAGCGGGAGGGCCGAAGTGTCTACGCAGTATTTT.

The rearrangement uses TRBV7-2 and TRBJ2-1, with no clear D. Germline-derived CDR1 and CDR2 are SGHTA and FQGNSA. Trimming left V 5 bases short and J 7 bases short, with 21 bases between. The CDR3 is 16 residues long. CDR3 residues: CASSPPTTPRGNEQFF. The CDR3 DNA follows: TGTGCCAGCAGCCCTCCGACCACTCCCCGAGGAAATGAGCAGTTCTTC.

CDR3 nucleotide sequence: TGTGCCAGCAGTTTCCGACTAGCCCGGGGAGATACGCAGTATTTT. The encoded protein is CASSFRLARGDTQYF. This rearrangement joins TRBV6-5 to TRBJ2-3, with 7 bases fitting TRBD2. In germline, CDR1 is MNHEY, CDR2 SVGAGI. This CDR3 comprises 15 residues. J gave up 5 bases and V 4 bases, and 9 bases lay outside the gene matches.

The chain uses TRBV11-3 and TRBJ2-5; TRBD1 matches 10 bases. The CDR3 is made up of 15 amino acids. CDR1 and CDR2 (germline): SGHNT, YENEEA. The V segment lost 5 bases and the J segment 2 bases; nucleotides outside the gene matches: 5. CDR3 nucleotide sequence: TGTGCCAGCAGCCTGGACAGGGGGTCACAAGAGACCCAGTACTTC. This encodes CASSLDRGSQETQYF.

Only one count was recorded for this clone. V is TRBV13 and J is TRBJ1-3; D call uncertain. This CDR3 comprises 15 residues. Germline loops: CDR1 PRHDT, CDR2 FYEKMQ (reference sequence). V was trimmed by 2 bases and J by 0 bases, leaving 8 bases between them. CDR3 residues: CASSLYPISGNTIYF. The CDR3 DNA sequence: TGTGCCAGCAGCTTATACCCGATCTCTGGAAACACCATATATTTT.

The chain employs TRBV12-3 or TRBV12-4 and TRBJ2-1; D is ambiguous. Deletions cut 6 bases from V and 12 bases from J, with 12 bases between. The CDR3 contains 11 residues. CDR3 sequence reads: CASRDVGPQFF. The CDR3 DNA reads as TGTGCCAGCAGGGATGTCGGCCCGCAGTTCTTC.

The chain joins TRBV3-1 (or the pseudogene TRBV3-2) to TRBJ2-7; D uncertain. The CDR3 is 14 residues long. Per germline, CDR1 LGHDT and CDR2 YNNKEL (reference sequence). The V and J ends lost 4 bases and 4 bases respectively, with 14 bases between them. CDR3 in amino acids: CASSRRSQGYEQYF. The CDR3 nucleotides are TGTGCCAGCAGCCGCCGGTCGCAAGGTTACGAGCAGTACTTC.

V and J are TRBV10-3 and TRBJ1-2; weak D call: TRBD1 (5 bases). CDR1 and CDR2 (germline): ENHRY, SYGVKD. The CDR3 totals 17 residues. V lost 6 bases, J lost 6 bases, and 26 bases lay in between. The CDR3 DNA reads as TGTGCCATCAGCCGGGAACCCCAGGGCCCCTTGACTGATGGCTACACCTTC. Its translation is CAISREPQGPLTDGYTF.

This chain's CDR3 is CASSPVGGSTDTQYF. CDR3 coding DNA: TGTGCCAGCTCACCAGTGGGAGGAAGCACAGATACGCAGTATTTT. The chain carries TRBV18 and TRBJ2-3, with D maybe TRBD2 (6 bases). Germline CDR1 is KGHSH and CDR2 is LQKENI. This CDR3 spans 15 amino acids. The V end was cut by 2 bases, the J end by 0 bases, with 9 bases between.

This chain connects TRBV28 to TRBJ2-7; the match to TRBD2 covers 11 bases. This CDR3 comprises 15 residues. Germline CDR1 reads MDHEN; CDR2 reads SYDVKM. After removal of 5 bases from V and 5 bases from J, the junction contained 8 bases not matched to a gene. The CDR3 region is CASSQPGLAANEQYF. In DNA form, the CDR3 reads TGTGCCAGCAGTCAACCGGGACTAGCGGCCAACGAGCAGTACTTC.